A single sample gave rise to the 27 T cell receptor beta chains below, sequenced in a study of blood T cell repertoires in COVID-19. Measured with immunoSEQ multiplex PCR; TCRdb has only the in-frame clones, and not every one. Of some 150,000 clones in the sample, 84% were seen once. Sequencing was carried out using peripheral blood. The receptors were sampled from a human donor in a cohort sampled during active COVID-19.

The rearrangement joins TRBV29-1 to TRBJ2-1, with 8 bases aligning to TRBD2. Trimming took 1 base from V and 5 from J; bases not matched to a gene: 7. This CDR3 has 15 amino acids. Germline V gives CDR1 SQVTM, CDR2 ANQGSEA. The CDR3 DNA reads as TGCAGCGTTGAAGGGGAGGGGACTAGAAACAATGAGCAGTTCTTC. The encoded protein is CSVEGEGTRNNEQFF.

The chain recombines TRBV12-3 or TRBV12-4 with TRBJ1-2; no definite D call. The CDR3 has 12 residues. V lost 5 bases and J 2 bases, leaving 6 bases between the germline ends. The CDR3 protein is CASSPLNYGYTF. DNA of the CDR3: TGTGCCAGCAGTCCTCTGAACTATGGCTACACCTTC.

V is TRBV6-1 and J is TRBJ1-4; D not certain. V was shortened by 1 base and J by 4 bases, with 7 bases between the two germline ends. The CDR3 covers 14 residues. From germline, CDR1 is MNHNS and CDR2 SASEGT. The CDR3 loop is CASSEVQRNEKLFF. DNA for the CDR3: TGTGCCAGCAGTGAAGTACAACGTAATGAAAAACTGTTTTTT.

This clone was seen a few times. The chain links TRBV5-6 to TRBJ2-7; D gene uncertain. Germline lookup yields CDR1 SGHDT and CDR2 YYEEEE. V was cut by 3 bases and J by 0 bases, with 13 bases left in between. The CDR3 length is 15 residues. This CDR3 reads CASSSSRIGSYEQYF. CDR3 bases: TGTGCCAGCAGCTCTTCTAGGATCGGCTCCTACGAGCAGTACTTC.

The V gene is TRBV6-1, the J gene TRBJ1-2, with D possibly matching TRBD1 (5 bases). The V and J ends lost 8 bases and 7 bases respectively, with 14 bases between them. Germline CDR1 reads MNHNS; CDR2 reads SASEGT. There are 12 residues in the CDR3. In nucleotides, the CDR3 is TGTGCCAGCTCCTCCCGGGACTTTGGCTACACCTTC. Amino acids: CASSSRDFGYTF.

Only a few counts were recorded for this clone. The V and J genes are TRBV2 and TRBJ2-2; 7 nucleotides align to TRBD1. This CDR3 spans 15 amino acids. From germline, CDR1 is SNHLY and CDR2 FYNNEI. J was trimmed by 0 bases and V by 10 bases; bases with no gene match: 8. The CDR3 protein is CAIPQGFTNTGELFF. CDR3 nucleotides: TGTGCCATACCACAGGGGTTCACGAACACCGGGGAGCTGTTTTTT.

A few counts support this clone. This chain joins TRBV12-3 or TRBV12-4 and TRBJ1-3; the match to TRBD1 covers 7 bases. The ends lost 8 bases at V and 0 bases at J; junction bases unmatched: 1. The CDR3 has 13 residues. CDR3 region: CASGTVSGNTIYF. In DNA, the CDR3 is TGTGCCAGCGGGACAGTCTCTGGAAACACCATATATTTT.

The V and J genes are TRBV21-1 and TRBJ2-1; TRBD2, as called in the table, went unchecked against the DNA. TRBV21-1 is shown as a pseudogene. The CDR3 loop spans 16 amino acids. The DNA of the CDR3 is TGTGCCAGCAGCCGTAGCGGTACCTGCTCCTACAATGAGCAGTTCTTC. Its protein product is CASSRSGTCSYNEQFF.

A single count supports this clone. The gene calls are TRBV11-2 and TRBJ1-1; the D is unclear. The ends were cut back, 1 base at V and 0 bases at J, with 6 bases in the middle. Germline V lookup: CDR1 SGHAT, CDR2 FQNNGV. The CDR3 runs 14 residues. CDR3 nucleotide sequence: TGTGCCAGCAGCTTAGGGCTGATGAACACTGAAGCTTTCTTT. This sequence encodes CASSLGLMNTEAFF. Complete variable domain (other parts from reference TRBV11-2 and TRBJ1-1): EAGVAQSPRYKIIEKRQSVAFWCNPISGHATLYWYQQILGQGPKLLIQFQNNGVVDDSQLPKDRFSAERLKGVDSTLKIQPAKLEDSAVYLCASSLGLMNTEAFFGQGTRLTVV.

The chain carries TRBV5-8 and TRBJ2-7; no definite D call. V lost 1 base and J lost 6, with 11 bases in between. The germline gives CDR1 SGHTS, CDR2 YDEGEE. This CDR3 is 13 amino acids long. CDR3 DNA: TGTGCCAGCAGCTTGTACAGCAAGGTCGAGCAGTACGTC. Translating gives CASSLYSKVEQYV.

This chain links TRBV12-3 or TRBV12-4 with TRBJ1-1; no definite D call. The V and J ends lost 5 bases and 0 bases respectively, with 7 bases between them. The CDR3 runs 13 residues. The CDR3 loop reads CASSPRMNTEAFF. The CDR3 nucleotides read TGTGCCAGCAGTCCGAGGATGAACACTGAAGCTTTCTTT.

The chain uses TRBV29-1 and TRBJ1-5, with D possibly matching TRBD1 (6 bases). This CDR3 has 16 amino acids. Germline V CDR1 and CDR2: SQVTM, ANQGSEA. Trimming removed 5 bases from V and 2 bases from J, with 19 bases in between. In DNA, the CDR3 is TGCAGCGTTCAAACTACCGGGACAAGGGGCAATCAGCCCCAGCATTTT. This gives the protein CSVQTTGTRGNQPQHF.

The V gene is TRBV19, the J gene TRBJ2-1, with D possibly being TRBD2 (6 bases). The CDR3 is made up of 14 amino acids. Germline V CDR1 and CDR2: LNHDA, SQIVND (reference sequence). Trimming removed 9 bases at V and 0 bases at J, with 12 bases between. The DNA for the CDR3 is TGTGCCAGCGAGACTAGGGGCTCCTACAATGAGCAGTTCTTC. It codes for CASETRGSYNEQFF.

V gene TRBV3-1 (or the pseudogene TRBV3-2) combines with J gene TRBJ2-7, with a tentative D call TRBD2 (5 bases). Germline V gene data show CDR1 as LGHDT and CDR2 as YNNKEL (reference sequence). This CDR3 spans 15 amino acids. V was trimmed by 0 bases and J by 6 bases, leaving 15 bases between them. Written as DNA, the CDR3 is TGTGCCAGCAGCCAAGATCTTGGTCGGGGTTCCGAGCAGTACTTC. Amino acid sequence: CASSQDLGRGSEQYF.

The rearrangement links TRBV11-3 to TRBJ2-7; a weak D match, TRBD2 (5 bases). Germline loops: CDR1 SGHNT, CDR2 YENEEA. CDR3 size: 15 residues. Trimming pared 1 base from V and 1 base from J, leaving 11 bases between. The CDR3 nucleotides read TGTGCCAGCAGCTTAGGAGGGTCGAAATCCTACGAGCAGTACGTC. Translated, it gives CASSLGGSKSYEQYV.

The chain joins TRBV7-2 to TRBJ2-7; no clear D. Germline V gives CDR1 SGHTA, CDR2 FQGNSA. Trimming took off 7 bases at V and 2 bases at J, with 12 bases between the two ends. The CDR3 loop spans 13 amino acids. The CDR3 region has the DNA TGTGCCAGCACCCTCGGTCCTACCTACGAGCAGTACTTC. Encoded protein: CASTLGPTYEQYF.

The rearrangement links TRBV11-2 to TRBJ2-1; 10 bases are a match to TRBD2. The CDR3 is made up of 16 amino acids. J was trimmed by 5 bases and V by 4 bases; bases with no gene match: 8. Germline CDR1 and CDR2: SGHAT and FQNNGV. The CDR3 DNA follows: TGTGCCAGCAGCTCTGCAGCGGGGGGGTTCCACAATGAGCAGTTCTTC. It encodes CASSSAAGGFHNEQFF.

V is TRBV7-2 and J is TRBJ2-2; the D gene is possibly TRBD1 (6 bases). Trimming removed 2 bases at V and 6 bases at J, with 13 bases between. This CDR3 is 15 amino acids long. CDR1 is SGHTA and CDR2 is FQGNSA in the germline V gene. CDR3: CASSLFRGQSGELFF. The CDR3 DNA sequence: TGTGCCAGCAGCTTATTCAGGGGTCAGTCCGGGGAGCTGTTTTTT. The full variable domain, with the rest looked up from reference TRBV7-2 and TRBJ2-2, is GAGVSQSPSNKVTEKGKDVELRCDPISGHTALYWYRQSLGQGLEFLIYFQGNSAPDKSGLPSDRFSAERTGGSVSTLTIQRTQQEDSAVYLCASSLFRGQSGELFFGEGSRLTVL.

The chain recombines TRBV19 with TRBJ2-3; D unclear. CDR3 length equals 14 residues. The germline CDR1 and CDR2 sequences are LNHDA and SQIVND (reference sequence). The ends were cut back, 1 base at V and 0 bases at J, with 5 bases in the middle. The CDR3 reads CASSIGLSTDTQYF. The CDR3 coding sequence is TGTGCCAGTAGTATAGGGCTTAGCACAGATACGCAGTATTTT. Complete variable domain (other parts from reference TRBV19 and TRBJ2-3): DGGITQSPKYLFRKEGQNVTLSCEQNLNHDAMYWYRQDPGQGLRLIYYSQIVNDFQKGDIAEGYSVSREKKESFPLTVTSAQKNPTAFYLCASSIGLSTDTQYFGPGTRLTVL.

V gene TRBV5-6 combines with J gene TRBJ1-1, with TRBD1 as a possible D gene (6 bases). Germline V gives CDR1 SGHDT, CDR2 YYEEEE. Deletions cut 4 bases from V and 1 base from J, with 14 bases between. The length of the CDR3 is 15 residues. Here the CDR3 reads CASSPGGRENTEAFF. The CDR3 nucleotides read TGTGCCAGCAGCCCGGGGGGCCGCGAGAACACTGAAGCTTTCTTT.

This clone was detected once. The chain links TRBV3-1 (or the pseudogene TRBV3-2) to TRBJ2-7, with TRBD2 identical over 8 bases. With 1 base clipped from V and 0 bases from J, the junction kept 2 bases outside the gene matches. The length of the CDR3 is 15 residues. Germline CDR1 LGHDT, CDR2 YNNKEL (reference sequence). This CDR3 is CASSQVAGLSYEQYF. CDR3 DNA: TGTGCCAGCAGCCAAGTAGCGGGGCTCTCCTACGAGCAGTACTTC.

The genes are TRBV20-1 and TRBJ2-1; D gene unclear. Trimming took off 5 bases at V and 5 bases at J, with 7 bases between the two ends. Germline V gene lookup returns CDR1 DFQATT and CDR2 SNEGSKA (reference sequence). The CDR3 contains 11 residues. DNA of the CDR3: TGCAGTGCTCACTACAACAATGAGCAGTTCTTC. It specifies CSAHYNNEQFF.

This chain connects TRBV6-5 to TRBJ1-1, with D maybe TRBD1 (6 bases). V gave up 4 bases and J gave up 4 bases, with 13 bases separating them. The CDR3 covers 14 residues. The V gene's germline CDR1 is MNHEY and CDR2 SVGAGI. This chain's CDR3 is CASSSTGRPTEAFF. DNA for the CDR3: TGTGCCAGCAGTTCCACAGGGCGTCCCACTGAAGCTTTCTTT.

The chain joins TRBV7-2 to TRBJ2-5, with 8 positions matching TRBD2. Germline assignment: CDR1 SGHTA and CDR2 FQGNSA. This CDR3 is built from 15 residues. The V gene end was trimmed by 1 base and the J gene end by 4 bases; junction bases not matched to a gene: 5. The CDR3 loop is CASSLGTSWGETQYF. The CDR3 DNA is TGTGCCAGCAGCTTAGGGACTAGCTGGGGAGAGACCCAGTACTTC.

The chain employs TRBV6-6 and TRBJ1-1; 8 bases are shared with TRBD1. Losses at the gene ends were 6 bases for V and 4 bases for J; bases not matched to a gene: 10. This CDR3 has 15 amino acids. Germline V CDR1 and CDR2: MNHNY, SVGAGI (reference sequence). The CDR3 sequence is CASRTLGQGGTEAFF. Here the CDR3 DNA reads TGTGCCAGCAGAACCCTCGGACAGGGAGGCACTGAAGCTTTCTTT.

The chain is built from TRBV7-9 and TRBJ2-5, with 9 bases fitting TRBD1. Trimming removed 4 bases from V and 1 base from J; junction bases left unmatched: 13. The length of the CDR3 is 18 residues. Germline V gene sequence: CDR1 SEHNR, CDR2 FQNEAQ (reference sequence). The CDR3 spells CASSSLRGGTGRQETQYF. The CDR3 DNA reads TGTGCCAGCAGCTCACTTCGGGGCGGGACAGGGCGCCAAGAGACCCAGTACTTC.

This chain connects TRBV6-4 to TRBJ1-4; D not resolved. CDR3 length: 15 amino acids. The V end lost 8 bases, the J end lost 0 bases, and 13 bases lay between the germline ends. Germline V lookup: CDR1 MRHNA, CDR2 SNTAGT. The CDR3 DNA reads TGTGCCAGCCCTCTCTGGAGGACAACTAATGAAAAACTGTTTTTT. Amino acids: CASPLWRTTNEKLFF.